The sequence of this T cell receptor (beta chain) was determined in a study of blood T cells in healthy people across ages. Study details: Per every two T cells, about one barcoded beta molecule was captured by template switching.

Primed by a sample-barcoded 5' primer and a J-beta primer mix, a second PCR proceeded for 7 to 11 cycles. In TCRdb, the 5' RACE reads were re-called with MiXCR into one record per CDR3 protein. The table has over a million distinct CDR3 sequences, 35% to 50% seen once. Investigators took about 10 milliliters of peripheral blood from every donor. Sequenced material: blood. This clonotype was sampled from a woman aged 55-69 years in good health.

CDR3 bases: TGCAGTGCTAGAGGACCGCCCCTGGTCGAAGAGACCCAGTACTTC. Protein sequence: CSARGPPLVEETQYF. The rearrangement uses TRBV20-1 and TRBJ2-5; unclear D gene. The V and J ends lost 1 base and 3 bases respectively, with 15 bases between them. CDR3 size: 15 residues. Germline-derived CDR1 and CDR2 are DFQATT and SNEGSKA (reference sequence).